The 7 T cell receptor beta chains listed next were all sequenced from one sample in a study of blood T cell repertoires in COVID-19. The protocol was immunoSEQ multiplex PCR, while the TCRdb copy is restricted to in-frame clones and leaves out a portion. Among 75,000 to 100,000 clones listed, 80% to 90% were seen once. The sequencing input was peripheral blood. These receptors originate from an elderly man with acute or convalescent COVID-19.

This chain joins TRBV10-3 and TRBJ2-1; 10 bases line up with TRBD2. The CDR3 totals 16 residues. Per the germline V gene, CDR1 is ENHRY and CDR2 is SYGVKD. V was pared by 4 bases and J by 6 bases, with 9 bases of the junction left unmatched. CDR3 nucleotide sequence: TGTGCCATCAGTGGGGGGCTAGCGGGAGACAGCAATGAGCAGTTCTTC. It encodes CAISGGLAGDSNEQFF.

CDR3 bases: TGTGCCAGCAGTTTCTCTCCGGGACAGGGGTACGATCAGCCCCAGCATTTT. Protein sequence: CASSFSPGQGYDQPQHF. The chain has TRBV28 and TRBJ1-5; 10 nucleotides align to TRBD1. The CDR3 extends over 17 amino acids. Germline CDR1 and CDR2: MDHEN and SYDVKM. J lost 5 bases, V lost 3 bases, and 10 bases had no gene match.

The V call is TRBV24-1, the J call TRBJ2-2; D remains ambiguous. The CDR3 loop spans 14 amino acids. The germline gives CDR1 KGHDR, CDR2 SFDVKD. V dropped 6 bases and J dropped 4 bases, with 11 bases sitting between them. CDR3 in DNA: TGTGCCACCAGTAGCCTTAGTGGCACCGGGGAGCTGTTTTTT. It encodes CATSSLSGTGELFF.

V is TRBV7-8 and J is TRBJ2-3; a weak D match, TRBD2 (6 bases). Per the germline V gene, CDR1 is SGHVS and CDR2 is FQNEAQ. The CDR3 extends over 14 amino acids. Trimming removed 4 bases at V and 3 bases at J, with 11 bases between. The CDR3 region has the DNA TGTGCCAGCAGCTATGTAGCGGAAACAGATACGCAGTATTTT. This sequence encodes CASSYVAETDTQYF. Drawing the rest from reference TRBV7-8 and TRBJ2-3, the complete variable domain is GAGVSQSPRYKVAKRGQDVALRCDPISGHVSLFWYQQALGQGPEFLTYFQNEAQLDKSGLPSDRFFAERPEGSVSTLKIQRTQQEDSAVYLCASSYVAETDTQYFGPGTRLTVL.

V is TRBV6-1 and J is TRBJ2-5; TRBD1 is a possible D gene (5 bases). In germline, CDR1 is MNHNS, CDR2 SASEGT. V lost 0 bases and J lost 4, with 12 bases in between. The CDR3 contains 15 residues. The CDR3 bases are TGTGCCAGCAGTGAAGCGGGGCTGCTCCTAGAGACCCAGTACTTC. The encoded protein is CASSEAGLLLETQYF.

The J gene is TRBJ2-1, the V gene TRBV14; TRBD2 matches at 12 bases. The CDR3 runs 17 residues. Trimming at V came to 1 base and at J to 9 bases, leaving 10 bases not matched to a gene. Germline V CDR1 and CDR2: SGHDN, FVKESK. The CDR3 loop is CASSQVGLAGGGGEQFF. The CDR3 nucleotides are TGTGCCAGCAGCCAAGTCGGTCTAGCGGGAGGGGGAGGTGAGCAGTTCTTC.

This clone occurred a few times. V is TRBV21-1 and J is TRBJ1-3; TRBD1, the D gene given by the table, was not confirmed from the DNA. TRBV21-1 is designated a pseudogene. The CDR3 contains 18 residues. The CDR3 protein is CASSILRGDREAGNTIYF. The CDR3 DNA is TGTGCCAGCAGCATACTGAGGGGGGACAGGGAGGCTGGAAACACCATATATTTT.